This TCR beta chain was sequenced for a study of beta chain features in type 1 diabetes. Looking at the study overall: All of the samples together had 95 million to 140 million sorted cells examined. Study-wide results and caveats: All four CD4+ subsets of Type 1 diabetes patients contained TCRB CDR3s that were moderately but significantly shorter.

This clone was detected only a few times. The target antigen is unknown. Germline assignment: CDR1 LNHDA and CDR2 SQIVND (reference sequence). CDR3 size: 17 residues. V was clipped by 3 bases and J by 8 bases, with 23 bases between them. As every portion of the isolated RNA was reverse transcribed, the sequencing read expressed TCRB transcripts. The method was immunoSEQ multiplex PCR; TCRdb's version includes in-frame clones alone and lacks a portion of them. The repertoire has about 140,000 clones, about 7% of them found once; the top ten carry under 1.5%. The sequence derives from a woman aged 30 to 39 in good health. Material: central memory CD4+ T cells from blood. The genes are TRBV19 and TRBJ2-1; no firm D call. This CDR3 reads CASSIRSGRSGFDEQFF. CDR3 nucleotide sequence: TGTGCCAGTAGTATCCGTTCGGGTCGGTCTGGGTTCGATGAGCAGTTCTTC.